These T cell receptor beta chains were read from a single sample in a study of molecular identifiers for immune sequencing clone quantification. TCRdb called the PCR reads again in MiXCR, with one record for every CDR3 protein. The sample has roughly 100,000 distinct CDR3 sequences, under 40% seen once. Sequenced input: naive CD8+ T cells from blood, with Jurkat cell RNA spiked in. The receptors originated from a human donor in good health. Some libraries in this study had Jurkat cell RNA spiked in. CDR3s leave out the opening cysteine and the closing phenylalanine or tryptophan. Fields, in order: CDR3 protein, V gene, J gene.

CDR3 protein: ASSLGTAGTDTQY
V gene: TRBV7-6
J gene: TRBJ2-3

CDR3 protein: ASSQTQGMETQY
V gene: TRBV14
J gene: TRBJ2-5

CDR3 protein: ASSVAADSYEQY
V gene: TRBV9
J gene: TRBJ2-7

CDR3 protein: ACSLGPAGETDTQY
V gene: TRBV13
J gene: TRBJ2-3

CDR3 protein: ASSRSGSPYEQY
V gene: TRBV5-4
J gene: TRBJ2-7

CDR3 protein: ASRGLAGAGYEQY
V gene: TRBV28
J gene: TRBJ2-7

CDR3 protein: ASSATGERRLRT
V gene: TRBV5-1
J gene: TRBJ1-2

CDR3 protein: ASSSGQASEQY
V gene: TRBV13
J gene: TRBJ2-7

CDR3 protein: ASSPDTVTNTEAF
V gene: TRBV6-2/TRBV6-3
J gene: TRBJ1-1

CDR3 protein: ASRNRDGRTDTRY
V gene: TRBV6-5
J gene: TRBJ2-3

CDR3 protein: ASSYSSEPYNEQF
V gene: TRBV6-5
J gene: TRBJ2-1

CDR3 protein: ASHAGGLETQY
V gene: TRBV12-3/TRBV12-4
J gene: TRBJ2-5

CDR3 protein: ASSQVGPGEQY
V gene: TRBV4-1
J gene: TRBJ2-7

CDR3 protein: ASSEYQQVYNEQF
V gene: TRBV10-1
J gene: TRBJ2-1

CDR3 protein: ASSKQRQGGEKLF
V gene: TRBV7-6
J gene: TRBJ1-4

CDR3 protein: ASSYGSSYNEQF
V gene: TRBV6-5
J gene: TRBJ2-1

CDR3 protein: ASSLLGQGSQETQY
V gene: TRBV27
J gene: TRBJ2-5

CDR3 protein: ASRQGHTKNIQY
V gene: TRBV6-5
J gene: TRBJ2-4

CDR3 protein: ASSSGTGMQEQF
V gene: TRBV7-2
J gene: TRBJ1-4

CDR3 protein: ASMPGVYEQY
V gene: TRBV6-1
J gene: TRBJ2-7

CDR3 protein: ASGTISGSADTQY
V gene: TRBV7-9
J gene: TRBJ2-3

CDR3 protein: ASSPAEGLGQPQH
V gene: TRBV4-1
J gene: TRBJ1-5

CDR3 protein: ACSEPSGNEQF
V gene: TRBV25-1
J gene: TRBJ2-1